The 27 T cell receptor beta chains below were found in one sample sequenced in a study of T cells after yellow fever vaccination. TCRdb called the 5' RACE reads again in MiXCR, with one record for every CDR3 protein. This sample has roughly 350,000 distinct CDR3 sequences; over 4% occur once, and the top ten carry around 23%. The starting material was PBMCs, obtained 5 days after the yellow fever booster vaccination. The receptors were sampled from a man younger than 35 who received the YFV17D yellow fever vaccine.

This clonotype was seen many times. The rearrangement joins TRBV7-2 to TRBJ2-3; D gene ambiguous. Germline CDR1 is SGHTA and CDR2 is FQGNSA. V was pared by 5 bases and J by 5 bases, with 8 bases between. This CDR3 is built from 12 residues. As DNA, the CDR3 is TGTGCCAGCAGCCCCCAGCGAGATACGCAGTATTTT. It specifies CASSPQRDTQYF.

The chain joins TRBV5-1 to TRBJ1-1; tentative D call: TRBD1 (6 bases). This CDR3 contains 14 residues. V was clipped by 4 bases and J by 5 bases, with 15 bases between them. CDR1 is SGHRS, CDR2 YFSETQ, per germline. The CDR3 loop is CASSPNPGATEAFF. The DNA of the CDR3 is TGCGCCAGCAGCCCTAACCCGGGGGCAACTGAAGCTTTCTTT.

A few counts support this clonotype. The rearrangement joins TRBV11-3 to TRBJ2-5, with 12 positions matching TRBD1. The CDR3 runs 17 residues. CDR1 is SGHNT and CDR2 is YENEEA in the germline V gene. The J segment lost 5 bases and the V segment lost 4 bases, leaving 11 bases of the junction unmatched. CDR3 DNA: TGTGCCAGCAGCTCTAGTGGCCCGGGACAGGGGGCTGAGACCCAGTACTTC. This gives the protein CASSSSGPGQGAETQYF.

The chain has TRBV5-1 and TRBJ2-5; 9 nucleotides line up with TRBD1. Losses at the gene ends were 4 bases for V and 0 bases for J; bases not matched to a gene: 7. Germline V gene data show CDR1 as SGHRS and CDR2 as YFSETQ. The CDR3 spans 16 residues. The CDR3 here is CASSSGQGMYQETQYF. The CDR3 DNA follows: TGCGCCAGCAGCAGCGGACAGGGGATGTACCAAGAGACCCAGTACTTC.

The rearrangement joins TRBV20-1 to TRBJ2-7, with 8 bases aligning to TRBD2. CDR3 length: 16 amino acids. V lost 5 bases to trimming and J lost 5 bases; unmatched junction nucleotides: 17. CDR1 DFQATT and CDR2 SNEGSKA come from the germline V gene (reference sequence). The CDR3 region is CSAVAAGGRNHNEQYF. As DNA, the CDR3 is TGCAGTGCTGTGGCGGCGGGGGGCCGTAACCACAACGAGCAGTACTTC.

This clonotype was seen a few times. The CDR3 region is CASSMDREIYEQYV. The CDR3, as DNA: TGTGCCAGCAGTATGGACAGGGAAATTTACGAGCAGTACGTC. V is TRBV28 and J is TRBJ2-7; TRBD1 matches 8 bases. Germline values: CDR1 MDHEN, CDR2 SYDVKM. Germline trimming cut 5 bases from V and 4 bases from J; bases unmatched to any gene: 7. CDR3 size: 14 residues.

This clonotype was counted ten times or more. This chain links TRBV7-2 with TRBJ2-1; 12 nucleotides agree with TRBD2. V gave up 4 bases and J gave up 8 bases; unmatched junction bases: 9. The CDR3 covers 16 residues. Germline V lookup: CDR1 SGHTA, CDR2 FQGNSA. The CDR3 is CASSSELAGGRDEQFF. The CDR3 DNA sequence: TGTGCCAGCAGCTCTGAACTAGCGGGGGGCCGCGATGAGCAGTTCTTC.

The gene calls are TRBV11-1 and TRBJ2-2; no reliable D call. Trimming left V 1 base short and J 3 bases short, with 9 bases between. The CDR3 is made up of 15 amino acids. Germline V CDR1 and CDR2: SGHAT, FQDESV (reference sequence). The CDR3 loop reads CASSLERLYTGELFF. In DNA, the CDR3 is TGTGCCAGCAGCTTAGAAAGGCTCTACACCGGGGAGCTGTTTTTT.

The CDR3 sequence is CASSSEGTEQETQYF. The CDR3 coding sequence is TGTGCCAGCAGCTCAGAAGGGACGGAGCAAGAGACCCAGTACTTC. J is TRBJ2-5 and V is TRBV7-2; D is tentatively TRBD1 or TRBD2 (5 bases each). This CDR3 has 15 residues. V was trimmed by 4 bases and J by 2 bases, leaving 14 bases between them. The germline CDR1 and CDR2 sequences are SGHTA and FQGNSA.

This clonotype has more than one count but fewer than ten. The chain is built from TRBV4-3 and TRBJ1-1; D remains unclear. This CDR3 contains 16 residues. V was trimmed by 1 base and J by 1 base, leaving 13 bases between them. CDR1 LGHNA and CDR2 YSLEER come from the germline V gene. CDR3 sequence (DNA): TGCGCCAGCAGCCAAGGTTCTGGGGTCGAGAACACTGAAGCTTTCTTT. Its protein product is CASSQGSGVENTEAFF.

The chain uses TRBV7-2 and TRBJ2-5; D might be TRBD2 (6 bases). Germline V CDR1 and CDR2: SGHTA, FQGNSA. Trimming pared 6 bases from V and 2 bases from J, leaving 13 bases between. The CDR3 covers 14 residues. This CDR3 is CASRAHGGQETQYF. The CDR3 coding sequence is TGTGCCAGCAGAGCGCATGGAGGGCAAGAGACCCAGTACTTC. The full variable domain, rest sourced from reference TRBV7-2 and TRBJ2-5, is GAGVSQSPSNKVTEKGKDVELRCDPISGHTALYWYRQSLGQGLEFLIYFQGNSAPDKSGLPSDRFSAERTGGSVSTLTIQRTQQEDSAVYLCASRAHGGQETQYFGPGTRLLVL.

The chain employs TRBV30 and TRBJ1-5; TRBD1 aligns across 8 bases. V lost 0 bases to trimming and J lost 5 bases; unmatched junction nucleotides: 6. In germline, CDR1 is GTSNPN, CDR2 SVGIG (reference sequence). This CDR3 has 15 residues. CDR3 sequence (DNA): TGTGCCTGGAGTGTATGGACAGGGCGGGATCAGCCCCAGCATTTT. Residues: CAWSVWTGRDQPQHF.

The chain carries TRBV12-3 or TRBV12-4 and TRBJ1-6, with TRBD1 matching over 8 bases. The CDR3 has 14 residues. V lost 8 bases, J lost 10 bases, and 10 bases stayed unmatched. CDR3 DNA: TGTGCCAGCTTGAGACAGGGGACAGGATCACCCCTCCACTTT. Translating gives CASLRQGTGSPLHF.

The V gene is TRBV9, the J gene TRBJ2-2, with a weak D call TRBD2 (6 bases). Trimming shortened V by 2 bases and J by 3 bases, and 11 bases separated the two germline ends. The germline CDR1 and CDR2 sequences are SGDLS and YYNGEE. This CDR3 has 15 amino acids. The CDR3 DNA sequence: TGTGCCAGCAGCGTGAGGGCGGGGCACACCGGGGAGCTGTTTTTT. It translates to CASSVRAGHTGELFF.

Many counts were recorded for this clonotype. This sequence joins TRBV6-1 and TRBJ2-3, with D maybe TRBD2 (8 bases). This CDR3 spans 19 amino acids. The V gene lost 2 bases and the J gene lost 0 bases, with 21 bases spanning the gap. CDR1 is MNHNS and CDR2 is SASEGT in the germline V gene. In nucleotides, the CDR3 is TGTGCCAGCAGTGAAAGGGGGCTCAGCGGGGGCCTCAGCACAGATACGCAGTATTTT. Translating it yields CASSERGLSGGLSTDTQYF.

This clonotype was found many times. V usage is TRBV7-9 and J usage is TRBJ2-6; no clear D. CDR1 and CDR2 from the germline V gene are SEHNR and FQNEAQ (reference sequence). V was pared by 2 bases and J by 0 bases, with 2 bases between. The CDR3 runs to 14 residues. The CDR3 protein is CASSLTSGANVLTF. In DNA, the CDR3 is TGTGCCAGCAGCTTAACCTCTGGGGCCAACGTCCTGACTTTC.

At least ten counts were recorded for this clonotype. This rearrangement joins TRBV5-4 to TRBJ1-1; D is perhaps TRBD1 (5 bases). This CDR3 region has 17 residues. Deletions cut 4 bases from V and 1 base from J, with 20 bases between. Germline V gene lookup returns CDR1 SGHNT and CDR2 YYREEE (reference sequence). CDR3 in DNA: TGTGCCAGCAGCCCGGTCCTACGTGGGACGGGGAACACTGAAGCTTTCTTT. It codes for CASSPVLRGTGNTEAFF.

This clonotype was detected only a few times. The chain couples TRBV6-5 to TRBJ1-5; D ambiguous. Trimming stripped 2 bases from V and 7 bases from J, with 9 bases between. Looked up from germline, CDR1 is MNHEY and CDR2 is SVGAGI. The CDR3 contains 13 residues. In DNA form, the CDR3 reads TGTGCCAGCAGTTACGGGCCTGGACAGCCCCAGCATTTT. Protein sequence: CASSYGPGQPQHF.

This clonotype has at least ten counts. The J gene is TRBJ2-1, the V gene TRBV7-2; 12 bases align to TRBD2. V lost 5 bases and J lost 5; bases outside the gene matches: 4. The CDR3 spans 15 residues. From germline, CDR1 is SGHTA and CDR2 FQGNSA. The CDR3 region has the DNA TGTGCCAGCAGCCCCGGACTAGCGGGGAACAATGAGCAGTTCTTC. Its protein is CASSPGLAGNNEQFF.

This clonotype was seen more than once but under ten times. This chain's CDR3 is CASSTGVGETQYF. DNA for the CDR3: TGTGCCAGCAGCACGGGGGTTGGAGAGACCCAGTACTTC. J is TRBJ2-5 and V is TRBV7-8, with TRBD2 as a possible D gene (6 bases). CDR1 SGHVS and CDR2 FQNEAQ come from the germline V gene. The CDR3 contains 13 residues. The germline V and J ends were trimmed by 5 bases and 4 bases, with 11 bases remaining between them.

This clonotype came up a few times. This sequence joins TRBV6-1 and TRBJ1-6; 7 bases align to TRBD1. Germline CDR1 and CDR2: MNHNS and SASEGT. The CDR3 extends over 14 amino acids. Trimming at V came to 5 bases and at J to 10 bases, leaving 8 bases not matched to a gene. CDR3 loop: CASSPGQVQSPLHF. The CDR3 DNA follows: TGTGCCAGCAGTCCTGGACAGGTCCAATCACCCCTCCACTTT.

V gene TRBV12-3 or TRBV12-4 combines with J gene TRBJ1-1, with 8 bases matching TRBD1. The ends lost 5 bases at V and 2 bases at J; junction bases unmatched: 10. CDR3 length: 16 amino acids. CDR3 in DNA: TGTGCCAGCAGTAGTGGACAGGGATACTCTAACACTGAAGCTTTCTTT. This codes for CASSSGQGYSNTEAFF.

Only a few counts were recorded for this clonotype. The V gene is TRBV10-3, the J gene TRBJ2-3; 7 bases are shared with TRBD1. The V gene end was trimmed by 10 bases and the J gene end by 2 bases; junction bases not matched to a gene: 9. Per the germline V gene, CDR1 is ENHRY and CDR2 is SYGVKD. The CDR3 extends over 14 amino acids. CDR3 residues: CATTGDTDTDTQYF. Here the CDR3 DNA reads TGTGCCACCACAGGGGATACAGACACAGATACGCAGTATTTT.

This clonotype was observed at least ten times. The V call is TRBV27, the J call TRBJ2-3, with D possibly being TRBD2 (6 bases). CDR3 size: 14 residues. V was trimmed by 3 bases and J by 4 bases, leaving 11 bases between them. CDR1 is MNHEY and CDR2 is SMNVEV in the germline V gene (reference sequence). As DNA, the CDR3 is TGTGCCAGCAGTTTCCTAGCGCGCGCAGATACGCAGTATTTT. Residues: CASSFLARADTQYF.

The rearrangement uses TRBV29-1 and TRBJ2-1, with 9 bases matching TRBD1. Germline V lookup: CDR1 SQVTM, CDR2 ANQGSEA. The CDR3 consists of 14 residues. Trimming removed 7 bases from V and 0 bases from J; junction bases left unmatched: 4. CDR3 in DNA: TGCAGCGGTACAGGGGGCAGCTCCTACAATGAGCAGTTCTTC. Translation: CSGTGGSSYNEQFF.

V gene TRBV12-3 or TRBV12-4 combines with J gene TRBJ1-5; 7 bases are shared with TRBD1. This CDR3 is 15 amino acids long. V trimming: 3 bases; J trimming: 5 bases; junction bases outside the gene matches: 7. The CDR3 region has the DNA TGTGCCAGCAGTTTTGGGGGGACAGTAGATCAGCCCCAGCATTTT. Its protein is CASSFGGTVDQPQHF.

This clonotype has at least ten counts. V usage is TRBV10-3 and J usage is TRBJ1-1; D gene ambiguous. V lost 3 bases and J 8 bases, leaving 7 bases between the germline ends. Germline CDR1 ENHRY, CDR2 SYGVKD. CDR3 length equals 11 residues. The CDR3 DNA follows: TGTGCCATCAGTGATGGATCGGAAGCTTTCTTT. Its protein is CAISDGSEAFF.